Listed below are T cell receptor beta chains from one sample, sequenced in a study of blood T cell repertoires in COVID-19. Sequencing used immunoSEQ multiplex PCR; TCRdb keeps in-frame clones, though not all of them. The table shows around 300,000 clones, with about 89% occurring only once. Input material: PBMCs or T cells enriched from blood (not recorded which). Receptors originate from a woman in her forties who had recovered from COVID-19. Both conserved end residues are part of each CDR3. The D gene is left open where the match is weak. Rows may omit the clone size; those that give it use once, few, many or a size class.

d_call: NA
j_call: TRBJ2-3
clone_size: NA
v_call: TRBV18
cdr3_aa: CASSPLQKSDTQYF
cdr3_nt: TGTGCCAGCTCACCACTGCAGAAATCCGATACGCAGTATTTT

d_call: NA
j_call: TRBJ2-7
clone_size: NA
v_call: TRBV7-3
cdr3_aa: CASSLDGGEQYF
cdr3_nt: TGTGCCAGCAGCTTAGACGGAGGCGAGCAGTACTTC

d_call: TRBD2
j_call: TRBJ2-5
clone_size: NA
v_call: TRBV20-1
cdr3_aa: CSASPLAGLQETQYF
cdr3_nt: TGCAGTGCTAGTCCCCTAGCGGGGCTGCAAGAGACCCAGTACTTC

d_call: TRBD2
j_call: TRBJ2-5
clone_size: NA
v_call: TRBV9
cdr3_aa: CASSAQAGGFETQYF
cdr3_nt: TGTGCCAGCAGCGCCCAAGCGGGGGGGTTTGAGACCCAGTACTTC

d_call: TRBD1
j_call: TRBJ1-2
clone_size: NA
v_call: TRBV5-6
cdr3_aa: CASNSQGATHYGYTF
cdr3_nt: TGTGCCAGCAACTCACAGGGGGCCACACACTATGGCTACACCTTC

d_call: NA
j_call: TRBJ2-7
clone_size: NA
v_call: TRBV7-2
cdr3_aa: CASSLRGRQSYEQYF
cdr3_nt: TGTGCCAGCAGCTTAAGAGGGAGACAAAGCTACGAGCAGTACTTC

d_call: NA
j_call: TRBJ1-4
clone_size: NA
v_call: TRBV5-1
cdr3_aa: CASSLAGVGEKLFF
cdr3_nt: TGCGCCAGCAGCTTGGCAGGGGTTGGGGAAAAACTGTTTTTT

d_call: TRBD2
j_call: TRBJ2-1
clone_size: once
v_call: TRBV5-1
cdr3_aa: CASSSPLAGGRNEQFF
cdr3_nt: TGCGCCAGCAGCTCACCCCTAGCGGGGGGGCGTAATGAGCAGTTCTTC

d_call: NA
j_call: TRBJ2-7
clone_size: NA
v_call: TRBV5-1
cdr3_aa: CASSLQGSGHYEQYF
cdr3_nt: TGCGCCAGCAGCCTCCAGGGGAGCGGACACTACGAGCAGTACTTC

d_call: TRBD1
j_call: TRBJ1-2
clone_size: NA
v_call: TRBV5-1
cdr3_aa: CASSEGQGAHGYTF
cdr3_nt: TGCGCCAGCAGCGAGGGACAGGGGGCTCACGGCTACACCTTC

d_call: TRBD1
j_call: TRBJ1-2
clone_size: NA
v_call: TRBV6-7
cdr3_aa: CACKPTGGEGYTF
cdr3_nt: TGTGCCTGCAAACCTACAGGGGGCGAAGGCTACACCTTC

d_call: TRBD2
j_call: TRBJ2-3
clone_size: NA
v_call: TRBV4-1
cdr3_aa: CASSPGLAEDTQYF
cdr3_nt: TGCGCCAGCAGCCCTGGACTAGCGGAAGATACGCAGTATTTT

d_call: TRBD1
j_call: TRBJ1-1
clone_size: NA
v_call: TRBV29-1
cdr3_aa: CSVALDRVTEAFF
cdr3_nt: TGCAGCGTGGCCCTTGACAGGGTCACTGAAGCTTTCTTT

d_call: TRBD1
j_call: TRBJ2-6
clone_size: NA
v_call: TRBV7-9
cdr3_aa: CASSPGQGSSGANVLTF
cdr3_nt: TGTGCCAGCAGCCCGGGACAGGGGTCCTCTGGGGCCAACGTCCTGACTTTC

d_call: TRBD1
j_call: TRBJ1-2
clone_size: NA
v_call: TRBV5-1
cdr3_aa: CASSTDRGRDGYTF
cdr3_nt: TGCGCCAGCAGCACGGACAGGGGGCGAGATGGCTACACCTTC

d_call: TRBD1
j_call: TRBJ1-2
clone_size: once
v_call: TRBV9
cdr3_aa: CASSAGTGGDYGYTF
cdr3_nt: TGTGCCAGCAGCGCCGGGACAGGGGGCGACTATGGCTACACCTTC

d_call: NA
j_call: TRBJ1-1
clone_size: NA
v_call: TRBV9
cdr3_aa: CASSALISVQGDTEAFF
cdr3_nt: TGTGCCAGCAGCGCGTTAATCTCCGTACAAGGAGACACTGAAGCTTTCTTT

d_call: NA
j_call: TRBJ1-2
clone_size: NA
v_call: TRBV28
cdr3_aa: CASRDGQHGYTF
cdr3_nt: TGTGCCAGCAGGGACGGACAGCATGGCTACACCTTC

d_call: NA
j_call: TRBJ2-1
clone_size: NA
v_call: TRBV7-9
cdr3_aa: CASSPYRGTLNEQFF
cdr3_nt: TGTGCCAGCAGCCCCTATCGAGGCACCCTCAATGAGCAGTTCTTC

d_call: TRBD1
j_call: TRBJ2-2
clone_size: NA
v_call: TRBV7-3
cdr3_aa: CASSLGGQGKIGELFF
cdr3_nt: TGTGCCAGCAGCTTAGGGGGACAGGGGAAGATCGGGGAGCTGTTTTTT

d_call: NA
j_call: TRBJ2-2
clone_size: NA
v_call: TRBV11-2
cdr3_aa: CASSPRPGAGELFF
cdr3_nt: TGTGCCAGCAGCCCTCGTCCAGGTGCCGGGGAGCTGTTTTTT

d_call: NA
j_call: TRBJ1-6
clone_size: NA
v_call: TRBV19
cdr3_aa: CATSGSYNSPLHF
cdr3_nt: TGTGCCACCTCGGGATCCTATAATTCACCCCTCCACTTT

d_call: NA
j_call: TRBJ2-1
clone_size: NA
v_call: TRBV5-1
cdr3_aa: CASSLDGSSTYEQFF
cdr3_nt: TGCGCCAGCAGCTTGGACGGGTCCTCTACATATGAGCAGTTCTTC

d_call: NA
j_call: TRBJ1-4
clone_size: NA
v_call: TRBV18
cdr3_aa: CASSQQPWEEKLFF
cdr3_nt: TGTGCCAGCTCTCAACAGCCTTGGGAGGAAAAACTGTTTTTT

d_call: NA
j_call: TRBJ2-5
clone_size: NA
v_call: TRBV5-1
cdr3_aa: CASSPRAVGETQYF
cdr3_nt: TGCGCCAGCAGCCCGCGGGCTGTGGGGGAGACCCAGTACTTC

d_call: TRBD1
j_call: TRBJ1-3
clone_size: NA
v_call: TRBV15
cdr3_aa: CATSRTGGSGNTIYF
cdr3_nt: TGTGCCACCAGCAGGACAGGGGGCTCTGGAAACACCATATATTTT

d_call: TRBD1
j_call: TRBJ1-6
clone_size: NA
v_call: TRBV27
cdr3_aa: CASSWTGFYSPLHF
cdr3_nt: TGTGCCAGCAGTTGGACAGGTTTCTATTCACCCCTCCACTTT

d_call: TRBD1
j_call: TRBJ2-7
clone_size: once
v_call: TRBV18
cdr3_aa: CASSPPGTVYEQYF
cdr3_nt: TGTGCCAGCTCACCACCTGGGACAGTCTACGAGCAGTACTTC

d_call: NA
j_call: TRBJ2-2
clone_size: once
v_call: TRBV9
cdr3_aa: CASSQSGQPTGELFF
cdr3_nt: TGTGCCAGCAGCCAAAGTGGACAGCCCACCGGGGAGCTGTTTTTT

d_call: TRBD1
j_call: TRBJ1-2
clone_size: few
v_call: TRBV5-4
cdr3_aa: CASSSNRDRRGYTF
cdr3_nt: TGTGCCAGCAGCTCCAACCGGGACAGGCGCGGCTACACCTTC

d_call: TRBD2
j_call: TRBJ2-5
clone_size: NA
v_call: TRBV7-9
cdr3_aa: CASSFGSGRRETQYF
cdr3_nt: TGTGCCAGCAGCTTTGGGAGCGGGAGGCGGGAGACCCAGTACTTC

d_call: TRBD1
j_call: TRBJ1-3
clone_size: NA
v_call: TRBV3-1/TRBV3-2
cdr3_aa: CASSDGGQGDSAGNTIYF
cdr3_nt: TGTGCCAGCAGCGATGGTGGACAGGGAGATTCGGCTGGAAACACCATATATTTT

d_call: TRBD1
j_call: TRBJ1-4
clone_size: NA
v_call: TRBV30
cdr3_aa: CAWSVDRGHEKLFF
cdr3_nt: TGTGCCTGGAGTGTAGACAGGGGGCATGAAAAACTGTTTTTT

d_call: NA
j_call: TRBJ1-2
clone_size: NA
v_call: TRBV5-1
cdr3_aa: CASSLSVRYGYTF
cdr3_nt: TGCGCCAGCAGCTTATCGGTCCGCTATGGCTACACCTTC

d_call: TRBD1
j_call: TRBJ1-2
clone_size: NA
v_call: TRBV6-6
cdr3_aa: CASSTDRADHGYTF
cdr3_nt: TGTGCCAGCAGTACGGACAGGGCCGATCATGGCTACACCTTC

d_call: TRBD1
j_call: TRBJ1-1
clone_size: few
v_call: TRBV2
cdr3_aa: CASSPQGSGTEAFF
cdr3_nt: TGTGCCAGCAGCCCACAGGGGTCAGGCACTGAAGCTTTCTTT

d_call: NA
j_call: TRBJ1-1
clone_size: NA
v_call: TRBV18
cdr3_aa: CASSPSTYTEAFF
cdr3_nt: TGTGCCAGCTCACCGAGTACGTACACTGAAGCTTTCTTT

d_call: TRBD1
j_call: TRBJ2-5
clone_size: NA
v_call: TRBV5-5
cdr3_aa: CASSFTGTEETQYF
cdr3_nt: TGTGCCAGCAGTTTTACCGGGACAGAAGAGACCCAGTACTTC

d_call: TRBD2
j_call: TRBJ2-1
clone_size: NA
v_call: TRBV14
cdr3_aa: CASSQRGSGSSYNEQFF
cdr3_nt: TGTGCCAGCAGTCAGCGGGGTAGCGGGAGCTCCTACAATGAGCAGTTCTTC

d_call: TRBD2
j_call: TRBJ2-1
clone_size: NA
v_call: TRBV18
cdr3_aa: CASSLETSGINNEQFF
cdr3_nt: TGTGCCAGCTCACTCGAAACTAGCGGGATTAACAATGAGCAGTTCTTC

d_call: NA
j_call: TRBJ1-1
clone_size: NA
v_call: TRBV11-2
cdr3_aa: CASSRETGMSVTEAFF
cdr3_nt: TGTGCCAGCAGCAGGGAAACAGGGATGTCCGTCACTGAAGCTTTCTTT

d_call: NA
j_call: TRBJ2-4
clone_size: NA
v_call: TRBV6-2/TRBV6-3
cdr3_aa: CASSPDSRLAKNIQYF
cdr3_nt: TGTGCCAGCAGTCCGGACAGCCGACTAGCCAAAAACATTCAGTACTTC

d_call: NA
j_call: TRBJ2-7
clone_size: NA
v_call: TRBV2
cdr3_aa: CASRGQRYEQYF
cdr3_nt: TGTGCCAGCAGGGGGCAGAGGTACGAGCAGTACTTC

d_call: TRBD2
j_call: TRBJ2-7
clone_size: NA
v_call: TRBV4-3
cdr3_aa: CASSPSSGSSGYEQYF
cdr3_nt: TGCGCCAGCAGCCCCTCTAGCGGGAGTTCAGGGTACGAGCAGTACTTC

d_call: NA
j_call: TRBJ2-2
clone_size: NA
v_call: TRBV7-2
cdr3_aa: CASSPSGPRQAFTGELFF
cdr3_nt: TGTGCCAGCAGCCCCAGCGGGCCCAGGCAGGCGTTCACCGGGGAGCTGTTTTTT

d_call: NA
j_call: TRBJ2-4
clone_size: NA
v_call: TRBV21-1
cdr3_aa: CASSKPGLAEGAKNIQYF
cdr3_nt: TGTGCCAGCAGCAAACCCGGACTAGCCGAGGGGGCCAAAAACATTCAGTACTTC

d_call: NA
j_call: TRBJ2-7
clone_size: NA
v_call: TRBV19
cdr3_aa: CASSQRQATSYEQYF
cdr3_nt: TGTGCCAGTAGCCAAAGACAGGCTACCTCCTACGAGCAGTACTTC

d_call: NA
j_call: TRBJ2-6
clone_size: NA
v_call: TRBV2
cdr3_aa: CASSPVTAGANVLTF
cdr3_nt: TGTGCCAGCAGCCCAGTAACAGCTGGGGCCAACGTCCTGACTTTC

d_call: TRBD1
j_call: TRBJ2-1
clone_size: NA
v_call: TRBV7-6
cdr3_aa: CASSFHSGQGFQEQFF
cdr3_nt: TGTGCCAGCAGCTTCCATTCGGGACAGGGGTTTCAGGAGCAGTTCTTC

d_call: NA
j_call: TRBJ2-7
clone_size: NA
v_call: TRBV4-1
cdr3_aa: CASSHDSSYEQYF
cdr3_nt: TGCGCCAGCAGCCATGACAGCTCCTACGAGCAGTACTTC

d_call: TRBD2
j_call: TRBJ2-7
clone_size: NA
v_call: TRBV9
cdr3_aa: CASSVALAGVSEQYF
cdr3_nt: TGTGCCAGCAGCGTAGCTCTAGCGGGAGTCTCCGAGCAGTACTTC

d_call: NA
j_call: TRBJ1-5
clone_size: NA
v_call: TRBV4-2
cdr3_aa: CASSQGGDRYNQPQHF
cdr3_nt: TGTGCCAGCAGCCAAGGCGGGGATCGCTACAATCAGCCCCAGCATTTT

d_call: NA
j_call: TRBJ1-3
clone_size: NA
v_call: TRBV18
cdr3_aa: CASSPEGLSGNTIYF
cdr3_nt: TGTGCCAGCTCACCTGAGGGACTCTCTGGAAACACCATATATTTT

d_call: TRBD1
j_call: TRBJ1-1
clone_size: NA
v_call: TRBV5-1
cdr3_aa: CASSSTGAVMNTEAFF
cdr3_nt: TGCGCCAGCAGCTCGACAGGGGCAGTGATGAACACTGAAGCTTTCTTT

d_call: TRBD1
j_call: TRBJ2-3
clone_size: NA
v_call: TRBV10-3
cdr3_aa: CAISQGAREITDTQYF
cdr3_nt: TGTGCCATCAGCCAGGGGGCGCGGGAAATCACAGATACGCAGTATTTT

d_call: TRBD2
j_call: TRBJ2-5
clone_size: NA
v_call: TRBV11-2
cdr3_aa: CASRRLAGDQETQYF
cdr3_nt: TGTGCCAGCAGGAGACTAGCGGGGGACCAAGAGACCCAGTACTTC

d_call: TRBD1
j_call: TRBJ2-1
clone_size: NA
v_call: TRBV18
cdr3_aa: CASSEDRDGEQFF
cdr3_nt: TGTGCCAGCTCAGAAGACAGGGATGGTGAGCAGTTCTTC

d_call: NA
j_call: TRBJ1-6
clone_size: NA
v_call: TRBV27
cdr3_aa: CASSFRWSSYNSPLHF
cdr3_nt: TGTGCCAGCAGTTTCCGTTGGAGCTCCTATAATTCACCCCTCCACTTT

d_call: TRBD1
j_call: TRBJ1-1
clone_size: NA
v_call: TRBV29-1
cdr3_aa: CSAQDRGYSEAFF
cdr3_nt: TGCAGCGCCCAGGACAGGGGATATTCGGAAGCTTTCTTT

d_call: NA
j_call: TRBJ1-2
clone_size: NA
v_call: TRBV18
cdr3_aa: CASSPIFVRGGGYTF
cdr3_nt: TGTGCCAGCTCACCTATCTTCGTAAGGGGTGGCGGCTACACCTTC